This T cell receptor (beta chain) was sequenced for a study of blood T cell repertoires in COVID-19. For the study at large: Sources were T cells, B-cell-depleted T cells, or PBMCs; the material itself was cDNA or gDNA.

Individuals in the exposed group had encountered a COVID-19 case within 2 weeks preceding study entry. Assay: immunoSEQ multiplex PCR; the TCRdb copy retains only in-frame clones and omits some. The table has about 150,000 clones, roughly 87% seen once. The source of this sequence is a middle-aged woman who had been exposed to COVID-19. What was sequenced was PBMCs or T cells enriched from blood (not recorded which).

CDR3 sequence: CASSLRERGVYEQYF. As DNA, the CDR3 is TGTGCCAGCAGTTTAAGGGAGCGGGGGGTTTACGAGCAGTACTTC. The gene calls are TRBV27 and TRBJ2-7; 9 bases align to TRBD2. This CDR3 spans 15 amino acids. The junction had 6 bases not matched to a gene; V was cut back by 2 bases and J by 4 bases. CDR1 is MNHEY, CDR2 SMNVEV, per germline (reference sequence).